Following are 22 T cell receptor beta chains from one sample sequenced in a study of cytomegalovirus exposure and HLA in healthy donors. Sequencing was performed with immunoSEQ multiplex PCR; in TCRdb, only in-frame clones are kept and a portion is missing. The sample lists approximately 160,000 clones, 85% to 90% seen once, with around 3.4% in the top ten. Sequencing was done on a sample of PBMCs. Receptors were obtained from a woman aged 18-29 years in good health and CMV-seropositive.

A word on this clone: The junction departs from germline at one end; a sequencing error may be responsible. This chain's CDR3 is CASSQAMGTGLLF. In DNA form, the CDR3 reads TGTGCCAGCAGCCAGGCTATGGGGACAGGGCTTCTCTTC. V gene TRBV14 combines with J gene TRBJ2-1; 9 bases agree with TRBD1. In germline, CDR1 is SGHDN, CDR2 FVKESK. CDR3 length: 13 amino acids.

The chain recombines TRBV7-8 with TRBJ1-4; 7 bases agree with TRBD1. V shed 5 bases, J shed 2 bases, and the junction held 14 bases outside the gene matches. From germline, CDR1 is SGHVS and CDR2 FQNEAQ. This CDR3 has 18 amino acids. This chain's CDR3 is CASSIDRAGHWTNEKLFF. The CDR3 bases are TGTGCCAGCAGCATCGACAGGGCGGGGCATTGGACTAATGAAAAACTGTTTTTT.

The chain has TRBV7-9 and TRBJ2-1, with 10 bases matching TRBD2. The germline V gene has CDR1 SEHNR and CDR2 FQNEAQ (reference sequence). The CDR3 runs to 18 residues. V shed 4 bases and J 0 bases; nucleotides not matched to a gene: 9. The CDR3 nucleotides read TGTGCCAGCAGCTCCAAAACGGGACTAGCGAGCTCCTACAATGAGCAGTTCTTC. It yields the protein CASSSKTGLASSYNEQFF.

This clone has a single count. The chain employs TRBV18 and TRBJ2-1; perhaps TRBD2 as D (6 bases). The V gene lost 2 bases and the J gene lost 6 bases, with 14 bases spanning the gap. Germline V lookup: CDR1 KGHSH, CDR2 LQKENI. This CDR3 is built from 15 residues. The CDR3 coding sequence is TGTGCCAGCTCACCAATCGGCCGAGCGGGCAATGAGCAGTTCTTC. Protein product: CASSPIGRAGNEQFF.

This clone was picked up one time. This chain uses TRBV30 with TRBJ2-7; D not certain. Germline V CDR1 and CDR2: GTSNPN, SVGIG (reference sequence). The CDR3 extends over 11 amino acids. V lost 0 bases and J lost 6, with 6 bases in between. In DNA form, the CDR3 reads TGTGCCTGGAGTGTAAGCGCCGAGCAGTACTTC. Residues: CAWSVSAEQYF.

The V gene is TRBV13, the J gene TRBJ2-7; 7 bases fit TRBD1. Germline V gene data show CDR1 as PRHDT and CDR2 as FYEKMQ (reference sequence). Losses at the gene ends were 0 bases for V and 3 bases for J; bases not matched to a gene: 5. The CDR3 runs 15 residues. The CDR3 DNA reads as TGTGCCAGCAGCTTAGGAGGGACAGAATACTACGAGCAGTACTTC. It encodes CASSLGGTEYYEQYF. The full variable domain, with the rest looked up from reference TRBV13 and TRBJ2-7, is AAGVIQSPRHLIKEKRETATLKCYPIPRHDTVYWYQQGPGQDPQFLISFYEKMQSDKGSIPDRFSAQQFSDYHSELNMSSLELGDSALYFCASSLGGTEYYEQYFGPGTRLTVT.

The gene calls are TRBV4-1 and TRBJ1-4; maybe TRBD1 (6 bases). The CDR3 sequence is 16 residues long. Between the trimmed V and J ends, which lost 0 bases and 5 bases, there was a span of 13 bases. CDR1 and CDR2 (germline): MGHRA, YSYEKL. CDR3 in amino acids: CASSQDDRGGNEKLFF. For the CDR3, the DNA is TGCGCCAGCAGCCAAGATGATAGGGGGGGAAATGAAAAACTGTTTTTT.

V and J are TRBV2 and TRBJ2-2; 7 positions agree with TRBD2. Germline V gene data show CDR1 as SNHLY and CDR2 as FYNNEI. V was clipped by 7 bases and J by 6 bases; unmatched bases: 2. The CDR3 is made up of 12 amino acids. The CDR3 spells CASTLAPGELFF. The CDR3 nucleotides read TGTGCCAGCACACTAGCGCCCGGGGAGCTGTTTTTT.

Only one count was recorded for this clone. The V call is TRBV11-2, the J call TRBJ2-7; 7 bases line up with TRBD1. V dropped 5 bases and J dropped 3; count of bases not matched to a gene: 7. The CDR3 is made up of 14 amino acids. The germline V gene encodes CDR1 SGHAT and CDR2 FQNNGV. Written as DNA, the CDR3 is TGTGCCAGCAGCCCGCCGGGACAGAGCTACGAGCAGTACTTC. This sequence encodes CASSPPGQSYEQYF.

CDR3 amino acids: CASSDGGRLDNEQFF. The CDR3 bases are TGTGCCAGCAGCGACGGCGGACGACTAGACAATGAGCAGTTCTTC. V gene TRBV7-9 combines with J gene TRBJ2-1; the D gene is possibly TRBD2 (6 bases). Trimming removed 5 bases at V and 5 bases at J, with 16 bases between. Germline lookup yields CDR1 SEHNR and CDR2 FQNEAQ (reference sequence). This CDR3 is 15 amino acids long.

The CDR3 DNA reads TGTGCCAGTAGTACCCCGACAGGGGACAATCAGCCCCAGCATTTT. Its translation: CASSTPTGDNQPQHF. The genes are TRBV19 and TRBJ1-5, with TRBD1 matching 8 bases. The length of the CDR3 is 15 residues. Germline values: CDR1 LNHDA, CDR2 SQIVND (reference sequence). V was pared by 4 bases and J by 3 bases, with 5 bases of the junction left unmatched.

The chain joins TRBV6-1 to TRBJ1-5; TRBD1 matches at 7 bases. The CDR3 runs 13 residues. Germline V gene data show CDR1 as MNHNS and CDR2 as SASEGT. With V trimmed by 6 bases and J by 6 bases, 5 bases remained unmatched. CDR3 protein: CASRFTGVQPQHF. In DNA form, the CDR3 reads TGTGCCAGCAGGTTTACAGGGGTTCAGCCCCAGCATTTT.

This clone has just one count. This rearrangement joins TRBV29-1 to TRBJ1-1; maybe TRBD1 (6 bases). Germline assignment: CDR1 SQVTM and CDR2 ANQGSEA. V lost 7 bases, J lost 0 bases, and 12 bases lay in between. CDR3 length: 13 amino acids. Here the CDR3 DNA reads TGCAGCGCCCTGACAGGTTTGAACACTGAAGCTTTCTTT. Amino acid sequence: CSALTGLNTEAFF.

This chain links TRBV7-2 with TRBJ2-7; 14 nucleotides agree with TRBD2. CDR1 and CDR2 from the germline V gene are SGHTA and FQGNSA. With V trimmed by 5 bases and J by 5 bases, 8 bases remained unmatched. The CDR3 is 16 residues long. The CDR3 sequence is CASSLGTSGSKDEQYF. CDR3 sequence (DNA): TGTGCCAGCAGCCTTGGGACTAGCGGGAGCAAAGACGAGCAGTACTTC.

This clone came up once. The V and J genes are TRBV21-1 and TRBJ2-7; the D call TRBD2 from the table was never checked on the DNA. TRBV21-1 represents a pseudogene. This CDR3 spans 16 amino acids. The CDR3 protein is CASSKGPTIAGWEQYF. The CDR3 region has the DNA TGTGCCAGCAGCAAAGGCCCGACAATAGCGGGCTGGGAGCAGTACTTC.

The chain is built from TRBV28 and TRBJ2-1; D possibly corresponds to TRBD1 (5 bases). Trimming took 6 bases from V and 6 from J, leaving 18 bases between them. Germline lookup yields CDR1 MDHEN and CDR2 SYDVKM. There are 15 residues in the CDR3. The CDR3 sequence: CASSLPPVGANEQFF. CDR3 nucleotide sequence: TGTGCCAGCAGCCTCCCCCCTGTTGGGGCCAATGAGCAGTTCTTC.

The count of this clone is one. The V and J genes are TRBV7-3 and TRBJ2-3; D perhaps matches TRBD2 (6 bases). CDR3 length: 14 residues. The germline V and J ends were trimmed by 5 bases and 2 bases, with 11 bases remaining between them. Germline lookup yields CDR1 SGHTA and CDR2 FQGTGA. DNA for the CDR3: TGTGCCAGCAGCGCGGGACTGTACACAGATACGCAGTATTTT. Translated, it gives CASSAGLYTDTQYF.

This chain links TRBV21-1 with TRBJ2-7; the D call TRBD2 from the table was never checked on the DNA. TRBV21-1 is a pseudogene segment. The length of the CDR3 is 15 residues. CDR3 bases: TGTGCCAGCAGCAAAGACGCTAGCGCGACCTACGAGCAGTACTTC. This codes for CASSKDASATYEQYF.

The gene calls are TRBV4-2 and TRBJ2-3; TRBD2 matches 11 bases. CDR1 is LGHNA, CDR2 YNFKEQ, per germline. The ends lost 1 base at V and 4 bases at J; junction bases unmatched: 10. This CDR3 has 18 amino acids. CDR3 residues: CASSQGGRLAGISDTQYF. The CDR3 region has the DNA TGTGCCAGCAGCCAAGGGGGGAGACTAGCGGGAATATCAGATACGCAGTATTTT.

The CDR3 region has the DNA TGTGCCAGCAGCTTCGGTAGTAACGGCAATGAGCAGTTCTTC. Protein sequence: CASSFGSNGNEQFF. The chain employs TRBV11-1 and TRBJ2-1; D is undetermined. Trimming removed 3 bases from V and 6 bases from J, with 12 bases in between. This CDR3 is 14 amino acids long. Germline CDR1 reads SGHAT; CDR2 reads FQDESV (reference sequence).

V gene TRBV15 combines with J gene TRBJ2-7; 11 positions match TRBD1. Germline V gene lookup returns CDR1 LNHNV and CDR2 YYDKDF (reference sequence). Trimming removed 6 bases from V and 0 bases from J; junction bases left unmatched: 4. The CDR3 covers 15 residues. This CDR3 is CATRGGTGGSYEQYF. CDR3 DNA: TGTGCCACCAGGGGAGGGACAGGGGGCTCCTACGAGCAGTACTTC.

This rearrangement joins TRBV2 to TRBJ2-1; TRBD2 might be the D (6 bases). Germline-derived CDR1 and CDR2 are SNHLY and FYNNEI. Trimming cost V 6 bases and J 0 bases, with 12 bases left between them. The CDR3 has 15 residues. CDR3: CASRLAVSSYNEQFF. CDR3 bases: TGTGCCAGCAGATTAGCGGTAAGCTCCTACAATGAGCAGTTCTTC.